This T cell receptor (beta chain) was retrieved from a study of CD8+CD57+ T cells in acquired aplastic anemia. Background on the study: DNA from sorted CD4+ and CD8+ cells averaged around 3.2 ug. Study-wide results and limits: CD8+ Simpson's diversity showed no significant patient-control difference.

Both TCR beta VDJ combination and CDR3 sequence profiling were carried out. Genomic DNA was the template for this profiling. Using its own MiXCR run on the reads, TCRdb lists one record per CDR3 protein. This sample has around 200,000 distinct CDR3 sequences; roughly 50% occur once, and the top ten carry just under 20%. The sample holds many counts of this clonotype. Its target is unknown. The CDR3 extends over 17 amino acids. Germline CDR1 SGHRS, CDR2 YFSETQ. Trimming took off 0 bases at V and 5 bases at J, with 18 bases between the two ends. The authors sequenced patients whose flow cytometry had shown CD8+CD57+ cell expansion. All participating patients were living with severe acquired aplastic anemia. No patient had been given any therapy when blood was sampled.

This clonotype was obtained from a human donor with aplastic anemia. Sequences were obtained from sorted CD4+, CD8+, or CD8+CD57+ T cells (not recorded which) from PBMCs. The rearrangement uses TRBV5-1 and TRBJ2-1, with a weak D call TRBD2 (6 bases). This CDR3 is CASSLAKRVSTNNEQFF. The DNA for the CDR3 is TGCGCCAGCAGCTTGGCTAAGCGGGTATCAACAAACAATGAGCAGTTCTTC.